This record concerns one TCR beta chain sequence. The antigen remains unidentified. The method was immunoSEQ multiplex PCR; TCRdb's version includes in-frame clones alone and lacks a portion of them. Here the sample spans around 300,000 clones, 75% to 90% being singletons. The data are from a study of cytomegalovirus exposure and HLA in healthy donors. Study outcomes and limitations: The study flagged 150 to 200 TCR beta chains as cytomegalovirus-associated.

V lost 8 bases and J lost 6; bases outside the gene matches: 2. The CDR3 sequence is 13 residues long. Germline values: CDR1 SGHTA, CDR2 FQGNSA. Sequencing input: PBMCs. The chain joins TRBV7-2 to TRBJ2-7; 15 nucleotides line up with TRBD2. This receptor was identified in a woman in her 30s in good health and CMV-seropositive. The CDR3 reads CASGLAGGREQYF. The CDR3 DNA sequence: TGTGCCAGCGGACTAGCGGGGGGGCGCGAGCAGTACTTC.